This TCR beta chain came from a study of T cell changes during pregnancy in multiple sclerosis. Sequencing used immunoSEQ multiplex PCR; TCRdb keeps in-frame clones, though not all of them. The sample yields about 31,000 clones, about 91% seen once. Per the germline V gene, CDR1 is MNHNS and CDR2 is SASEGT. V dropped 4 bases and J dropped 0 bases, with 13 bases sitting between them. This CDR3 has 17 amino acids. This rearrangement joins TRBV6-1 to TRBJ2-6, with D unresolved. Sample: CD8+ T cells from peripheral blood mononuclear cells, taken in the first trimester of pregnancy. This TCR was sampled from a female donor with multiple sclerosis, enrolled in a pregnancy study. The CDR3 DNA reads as TGTGCCAGCAGTGGAGAATTGGAGTACTCTGGGGCCAACGTCCTGACTTTC. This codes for CASSGELEYSGANVLTF.